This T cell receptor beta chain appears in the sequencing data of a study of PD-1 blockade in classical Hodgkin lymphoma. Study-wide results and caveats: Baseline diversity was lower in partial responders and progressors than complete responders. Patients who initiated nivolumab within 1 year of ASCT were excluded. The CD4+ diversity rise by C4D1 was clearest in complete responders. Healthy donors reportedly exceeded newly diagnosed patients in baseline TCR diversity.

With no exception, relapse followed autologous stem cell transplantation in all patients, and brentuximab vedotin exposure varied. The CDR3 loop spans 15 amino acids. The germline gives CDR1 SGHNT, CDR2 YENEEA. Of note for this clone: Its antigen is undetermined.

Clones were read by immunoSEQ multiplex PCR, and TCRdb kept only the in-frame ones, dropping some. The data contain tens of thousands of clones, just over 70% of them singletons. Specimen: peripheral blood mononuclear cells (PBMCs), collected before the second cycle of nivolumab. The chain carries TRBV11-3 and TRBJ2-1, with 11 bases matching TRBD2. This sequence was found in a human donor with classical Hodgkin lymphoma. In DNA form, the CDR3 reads TGTGCTCGGGGACCGGGACTAGCGGCCTACAATGAGCAGTTCTTC. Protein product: CARGPGLAAYNEQFF. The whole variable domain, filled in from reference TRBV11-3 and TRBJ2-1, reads EAGVVQSPRYKIIEKKQPVAFWCNPISGHNTLYWYLQNLGQGPELLIRYENEEAVDDSQLPKDRFSAERLKGVDSTLKIQPAELGDSAVYLCARGPGLAAYNEQFFGPGTRLTVL.